This entry is about one TCR beta chain. Its antigen is not known. PCR was performed a second time for 7 to 11 cycles using a sample-barcoded 5' primer and a J-beta primer mix. Every cDNA molecule bore a tag from a template-switch adaptor containing 12 random nucleotides. TCRdb re-called the 5' RACE reads through MiXCR, storing one row per CDR3 protein. The repertoire consists of 660,000 or so distinct CDR3 sequences, with approximately 59% occurring once and the leading ten covering approximately 40%. V was cut by 4 bases and J by 7 bases, with 16 bases left in between. The CDR3 loop spans 14 amino acids. Germline V gene sequence: CDR1 MNHEY, CDR2 SMNVEV (reference sequence). The data belong to a study of blood T cells in healthy people across ages. Study details: Template switching picked up about one barcoded beta molecule for each two T cells. Findings and limits, study-wide: Expanded clonotype changes were possibly confounded by unknown donor CMV status. A roughly linear fall in TCR beta diversity per million T cells was seen with increasing age.

Sequencing input: blood. This rearrangement joins TRBV27 to TRBJ1-2; possible D gene TRBD1, 6 bases. The TCR was taken from a man aged 55 to 70 in good health. CDR3 nucleotides: TGTGCCAGCAGTTCGGTCGGGACACTTATTGGCTACACCTTC. This translates into CASSSVGTLIGYTF.